These 14 T cell receptor beta chains share one sample of origin, sequenced in a study of monozygotic twins with inflammatory bowel disease. Using the 5' RACE reads, TCRdb records one entry per CDR3 protein without DNA. The sample data list about 210,000 distinct CDR3 sequences. The source material was blood. The source is a human donor with ulcerative colitis or Crohn's disease, or a healthy co-twin of an affected twin (not recorded which).

This sequence joins TRBV7-2 and TRBJ2-5. Germline values: CDR1 SGHTA, CDR2 FQGNSA. This CDR3 has 15 amino acids. CDR3 protein: CASSLQAFVPETQYF.

The chain links TRBV29-1 to TRBJ2-5. Germline V lookup: CDR1 SQVTM, CDR2 ANQGSEA. The CDR3 contains 12 residues. The CDR3 here is CSVEKGGQTQYF.

This chain joins TRBV5-1 and TRBJ2-5; TCRdb outputs TRBD1, but without DNA this stays unchecked. The CDR3 extends over 17 amino acids. Germline CDR1 and CDR2: SGHRS and YFSETQ. The CDR3 protein is CASSLGNLRGGAETQYF. Using reference TRBV5-1 and TRBJ2-5 for the parts outside the CDR3, the full variable domain is KAGVTQTPRYLIKTRGQQVTLSCSPISGHRSVSWYQQTPGQGLQFLFEYFSETQRNKGNFPGRFSGRQFSNSRSEMNVSTLELGDSALYLCASSLGNLRGGAETQYFGPGTRLLVL.

V usage is TRBV6-1 and J usage is TRBJ1-1. This CDR3 is built from 14 residues. Germline assignment: CDR1 MNHNS and CDR2 SASEGT. The CDR3 sequence is CASSRVGLNTEAFF.

The rearrangement joins TRBV7-2 to TRBJ2-5. The CDR3 covers 13 residues. Per germline, CDR1 SGHTA and CDR2 FQGNSA. This CDR3 reads CASSFSSIETQYF.

V and J are TRBV5-1 and TRBJ2-3; TCRdb's D gene call, TRBD1, goes unchecked for lack of DNA. CDR1 is SGHRS and CDR2 is YFSETQ in the germline V gene. The CDR3 covers 14 residues. CDR3 sequence: CASFRDSLTDTQYF.

The rearrangement joins TRBV20-1 to TRBJ2-1; TCRdb's D gene call, TRBD1, goes unchecked for lack of DNA. This CDR3 is 15 amino acids long. CDR1 and CDR2 (germline): DFQATT, SNEGSKA (reference sequence). The CDR3 sequence is CSARDRKKTYNEQFF.

This rearrangement joins TRBV19 to TRBJ2-1; TCRdb returns TRBD2, unconfirmable since there is no DNA. This CDR3 has 15 amino acids. From germline, CDR1 is LNHDA and CDR2 SQIVND (reference sequence). This CDR3 reads CASSILGTSGNEQFF.

The chain is built from TRBV6-1 and TRBJ1-1; TCRdb outputs TRBD1, but without DNA this stays unchecked. This CDR3 is built from 11 residues. Germline-derived CDR1 and CDR2 are MNHNS and SASEGT. CDR3 sequence reads: CASIRTGQAFF.

J is TRBJ1-4 and V is TRBV6-5. From germline, CDR1 is MNHEY and CDR2 SVGAGI. This CDR3 has 14 amino acids. The CDR3 region is CASSYSQGREKLFF.

This sequence joins TRBV2 and TRBJ1-1. Germline assignment: CDR1 SNHLY and CDR2 FYNNEI. There are 13 residues in the CDR3. CDR3 protein: CASSTGYGTEAFF. Based on the CDR3 plus reference TRBV2 and TRBJ1-1, the full variable domain is EPEVTQTPSHQVTQMGQEVILRCVPISNHLYFYWYRQILGQKVEFLVSFYNNEISEKSEIFDDQFSVERPDGSNFTLKIRSTKLEDSAMYFCASSTGYGTEAFFGQGTRLTVV.

The V call is TRBV29-1, the J call TRBJ2-2. Germline CDR1 and CDR2: SQVTM and ANQGSEA. The CDR3 has 15 amino acids. The CDR3 here is CSVVGGASNTGELFF.

The genes are TRBV18 and TRBJ1-1. Germline CDR1 is KGHSH and CDR2 is LQKENI. This CDR3 region has 13 residues. CDR3: CASSPPEGTEAFF. Drawing the rest from reference TRBV18 and TRBJ1-1, the complete variable domain is NAGVMQNPRHLVRRRGQEARLRCSPMKGHSHVYWYRQLPEEGLKFMVYLQKENIIDESGMPKERFSAEFPKEGPSILRIQQVVRGDSAAYFCASSPPEGTEAFFGQGTRLTVV.

The J gene is TRBJ1-2, the V gene TRBV4-1. CDR1 is MGHRA and CDR2 is YSYEKL in the germline V gene. CDR3 length equals 15 residues. CDR3 protein: CASSQESTAHYGYTF.